These 7 T cell receptor beta chains were all obtained from the same sample, sequenced in a study of blood T cell repertoires in COVID-19. The repertoire was sequenced with immunoSEQ multiplex PCR; TCRdb's copy has only in-frame clones and lacks some. The repertoire has more than 150,000 clones, 81% of them found once; the top ten carry approximately 12%. The sequenced sample consisted of peripheral blood. These receptors were taken from a woman of 80 years or more with COVID-19, enrolled during active disease.

The gene calls are TRBV7-9 and TRBJ2-1; 10 bases fit TRBD2. This CDR3 comprises 17 residues. CDR1 and CDR2 from the germline V gene are SEHNR and FQNEAQ (reference sequence). V was clipped by 8 bases and J by 7 bases; unmatched bases: 17. The CDR3 DNA reads as TGTGCCAGCGCACAGCTTAAAAGCGGGGGGGCCGCTAATGAGCAGTTCTTC. Protein product: CASAQLKSGGAANEQFF.

This chain joins TRBV19 and TRBJ1-1; D is ambiguous. Trimming pared 3 bases from V and 0 bases from J, leaving 11 bases between. Germline V lookup: CDR1 LNHDA, CDR2 SQIVND (reference sequence). This CDR3 has 15 residues. CDR3 sequence reads: CASSIRPTLNTEAFF. DNA of the CDR3: TGTGCCAGTAGTATCCGCCCGACACTGAACACTGAAGCTTTCTTT.

The rearrangement joins TRBV10-2 to TRBJ1-2; 7 bases map to TRBD1. Trimming removed 4 bases from V and 4 bases from J; junction bases left unmatched: 3. CDR3 length equals 13 residues. The germline V gene encodes CDR1 WSHSY and CDR2 SAAADI. CDR3 coding DNA: TGCGCCAGCAGTGTGGGGACAGCCTATGGCTACACCTTC. As protein: CASSVGTAYGYTF.

This sequence joins TRBV11-3 and TRBJ2-5; perhaps TRBD1 as D (6 bases). This CDR3 is built from 14 residues. V lost 3 bases and J 2 bases, leaving 10 bases between the germline ends. Germline V gives CDR1 SGHNT, CDR2 YENEEA. The CDR3 is CASSFRDTQETQYF. CDR3 bases: TGTGCCAGCAGCTTCCGGGACACGCAAGAGACCCAGTACTTC.

The chain joins TRBV7-2 to TRBJ2-1; 13 positions match TRBD2. J gave up 9 bases and V 5 bases, and 7 bases lay outside the gene matches. There are 15 residues in the CDR3. Germline V lookup: CDR1 SGHTA, CDR2 FQGNSA. In nucleotides, the CDR3 is TGTGCCAGCAGCCCCCGGACTAGCGGGGGAGGTGAGCAGTTCTTC. It encodes CASSPRTSGGGEQFF.

The V gene is TRBV3-1 (or the pseudogene TRBV3-2), the J gene TRBJ2-5; no definite D call. Trimming stripped 4 bases from V and 0 bases from J, with 18 bases between. Germline lookup yields CDR1 LGHDT and CDR2 YNNKEL (reference sequence). The CDR3 length is 17 residues. The CDR3 DNA reads TGTGCCAGCAGCCCCGGTTGGTGGAGAGTGAACCAAGAGACCCAGTACTTC. Translated: CASSPGWWRVNQETQYF.

The V and J genes are TRBV2 and TRBJ2-7; 10 bases map to TRBD1. Germline values: CDR1 SNHLY, CDR2 FYNNEI. V was clipped by 4 bases and J by 2 bases; unmatched bases: 5. CDR3 length: 15 residues. The CDR3 here is CASSAWDRGPYEQYF. In DNA, the CDR3 is TGTGCCAGCAGTGCGTGGGACAGGGGACCCTACGAGCAGTACTTC.